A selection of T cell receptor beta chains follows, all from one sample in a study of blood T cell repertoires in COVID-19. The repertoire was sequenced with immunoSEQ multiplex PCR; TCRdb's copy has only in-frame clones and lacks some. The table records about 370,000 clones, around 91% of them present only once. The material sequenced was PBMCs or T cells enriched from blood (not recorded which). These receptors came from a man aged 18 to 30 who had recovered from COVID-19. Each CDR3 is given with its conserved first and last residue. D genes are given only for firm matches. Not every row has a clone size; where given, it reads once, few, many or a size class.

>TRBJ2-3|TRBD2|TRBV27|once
TGTGCCAGCAGTTTCCCGCCGGGGGGTAGCCCAGATACGCAGTATTTT
CASSFPPGGSPDTQYF
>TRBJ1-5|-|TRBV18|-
TGTGCCAGCTCACCGAACGGGGTTGGTCAGCCCCAGCATTTT
CASSPNGVGQPQHF
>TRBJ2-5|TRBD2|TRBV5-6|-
TGTGCCAGCAGCTCCAGCGGGGGGGCCTGGGAGACCCAGTACTTC
CASSSSGGAWETQYF
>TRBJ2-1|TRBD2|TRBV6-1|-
TGTGCCAGCAGTGAAATGAGCAGCGGGGGGGCCGGTGAGCAGTTCTTC
CASSEMSSGGAGEQFF
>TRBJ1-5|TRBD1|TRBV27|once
TGTGCCAGCAGTTCTCTACAGGGGGTCGTCAGCAATCAGCCCCAGCATTTT
CASSSLQGVVSNQPQHF
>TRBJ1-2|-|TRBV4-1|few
TGCGCCAGCAGCCAATTAGGACTGGAAGGCTACACCTTC
CASSQLGLEGYTF
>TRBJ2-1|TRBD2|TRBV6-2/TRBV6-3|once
TGTGCCAGCAGACCTCACGGGAGGGCCGACAATGAGCAGTTCTTC
CASRPHGRADNEQFF
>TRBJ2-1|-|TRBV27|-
TGTGCCAGCAGTTGGCCCCCGGGTGCTAACCCTACAAGAGAGCAGTTCTTC
CASSWPPGANPTREQFF
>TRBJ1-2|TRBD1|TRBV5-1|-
TGCGCCAGCAGCCGGGGACAGGGAGAGGGCTACACCTTC
CASSRGQGEGYTF
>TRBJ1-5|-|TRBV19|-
TGTGCCAGTAGTGTTCAGGTACGCAATCAGCCCCAGCATTTT
CASSVQVRNQPQHF
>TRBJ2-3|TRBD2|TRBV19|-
TGTGCCAGTAGTTCCGGGACTACTACAGATACGCAGTATTTT
CASSSGTTTDTQYF
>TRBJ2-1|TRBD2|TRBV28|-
TGTGCCAGCAGTCTTCTCCCCTACGGGACTAAGGTCAATGAGCAGTTCTTC
CASSLLPYGTKVNEQFF
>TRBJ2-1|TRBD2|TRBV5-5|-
TGTGCCAGCAGCTTGGGCGAGGGCGGGAGGCGGTATGAGCAGTTCTTC
CASSLGEGGRRYEQFF
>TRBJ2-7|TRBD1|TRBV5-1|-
TGCGCCAGCAGCCCAACCCGGAGGAGGGACAGGGGTTCCCACGAGCAGTACTTC
CASSPTRRRDRGSHEQYF
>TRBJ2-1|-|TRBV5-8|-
TGTGCCAGCAGCTCAGGGGTCGCAGTCCCATACAATGAGCAGTTCTTC
CASSSGVAVPYNEQFF
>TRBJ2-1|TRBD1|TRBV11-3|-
TGTGCCAGCAGCCCTCGGACAGGGAAGGGAAATGAGCAGTTCTTC
CASSPRTGKGNEQFF
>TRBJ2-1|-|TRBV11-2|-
TGTGCCAGCAGCGAGACACCTACCTACAATGAGCAGTTCTTC
CASSETPTYNEQFF
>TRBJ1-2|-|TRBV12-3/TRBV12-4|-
TGTGCCAGCAGTCACCCAAGGGGTGGCGGCTACACCTTC
CASSHPRGGGYTF
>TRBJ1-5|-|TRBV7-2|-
TGTGCCAGCAGCTTCTTACAGGGAGGGGGGAGCAATCAGCCCCAGCATTTT
CASSFLQGGGSNQPQHF
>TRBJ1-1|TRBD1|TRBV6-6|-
TGTGCCAGCAGTTCCCCGGACAGGGATGGGACTGAAGCTTTCTTT
CASSSPDRDGTEAFF
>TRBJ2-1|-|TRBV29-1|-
TGCAGCGCTGGGGGGTACTCCTACAATGAGCAGTTCTTC
CSAGGYSYNEQFF
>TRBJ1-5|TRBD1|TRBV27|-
TGTGCCAGCAGCCGCGCGAGGACAGGGGGCGTCGATAGCAATCAGCCCCAGCATTTT
CASSRARTGGVDSNQPQHF
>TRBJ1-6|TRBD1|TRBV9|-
TGTGCCAGCAGCGTAGTCGGGCAGGGGGGTTCACCCCTCCACTTT
CASSVVGQGGSPLHF
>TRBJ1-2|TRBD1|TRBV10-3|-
TGTGCCATCAGCAAGACAGGGGGCGAGAATGGCTACACCTTC
CAISKTGGENGYTF
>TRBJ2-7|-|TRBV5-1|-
TGCGCCAGCAGCGCGACATCGATCTCCTACGAGCAGTACTTC
CASSATSISYEQYF
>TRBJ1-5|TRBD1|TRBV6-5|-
TGTGCCAGCAGTTACGACGGACAGGGCAATCAGCCCCAGCATTTT
CASSYDGQGNQPQHF
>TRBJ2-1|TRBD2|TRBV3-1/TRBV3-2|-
TGTGCCAGCAGCCCCAGCCCAGCCACACTAGCGGGCCGAAGCTCCTACAATGAGCAGTTCTTC
CASSPSPATLAGRSSYNEQFF